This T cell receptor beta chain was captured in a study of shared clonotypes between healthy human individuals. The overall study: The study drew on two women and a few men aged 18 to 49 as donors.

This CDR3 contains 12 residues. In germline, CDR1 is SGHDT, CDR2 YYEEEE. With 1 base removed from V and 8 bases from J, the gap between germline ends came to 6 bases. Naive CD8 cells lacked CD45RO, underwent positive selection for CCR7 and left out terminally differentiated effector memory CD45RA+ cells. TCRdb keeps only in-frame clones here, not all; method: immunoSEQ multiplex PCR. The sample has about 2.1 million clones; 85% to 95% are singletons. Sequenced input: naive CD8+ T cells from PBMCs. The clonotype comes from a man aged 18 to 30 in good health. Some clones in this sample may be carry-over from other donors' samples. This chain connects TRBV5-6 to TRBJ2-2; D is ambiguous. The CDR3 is CASSLSWGELFF. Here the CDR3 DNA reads TGTGCCAGCAGCTTGTCATGGGGGGAGCTGTTTTTT.